This TCR beta chain was captured in a study of blood T cell repertoires in COVID-19. This clone was seen only a few times. Germline assignment: CDR1 SGHRS and CDR2 YFSETQ. The CDR3 extends over 15 amino acids. V shed 4 bases, J shed 4 bases, and the junction held 8 bases outside the gene matches. Only in-frame clones appear in the TCRdb table, and some are missing; sequencing was by immunoSEQ multiplex PCR. This sample has about 260,000 clones, with approximately 84% found just once. What was sequenced was peripheral blood. The sequence derives from a woman at least 80 years old with acute or convalescent COVID-19. The chain links TRBV5-1 to TRBJ2-1, with 7 nucleotides matching TRBD2. The CDR3 protein is CASSGAGVEYNEQFF. In nucleotides, the CDR3 is TGCGCCAGCAGCGGTGCGGGAGTGGAATACAATGAGCAGTTCTTC.